Each of the 11 T cell receptor beta chains below was sequenced from the same sample in a study of early stage breast cancer tumors. Sequenced by immunoSEQ multiplex PCR; TCRdb stores in-frame clones only, minus some. Of tens of thousands of clones in the sample, approximately 90% were seen once. Sequenced sample: blood. These receptors originate from a person between 65 and 79 years old with breast cancer.

This chain joins TRBV11-2 and TRBJ2-7; 7 nucleotides agree with TRBD1. Looked up from germline, CDR1 is SGHAT and CDR2 is FQNNGV. The CDR3 is made up of 14 amino acids. V gave up 5 bases and J gave up 6 bases; unmatched junction bases: 10. CDR3 amino acids: CASSSLRQGGEQYF. CDR3 coding DNA: TGTGCCAGCAGCAGCCTACGACAGGGTGGCGAGCAGTACTTC.

The chain has TRBV18 and TRBJ1-4; D unclear. V shed 6 bases and J shed 0 bases, with 17 bases lying between them. The CDR3 spans 17 residues. Germline CDR1 reads KGHSH; CDR2 reads LQKENI. CDR3 residues: CASSLHGLLATNEKLFF. CDR3 in DNA: TGTGCCAGCTCCCTCCACGGGTTATTGGCAACTAATGAAAAACTGTTTTTT.

This clone was picked up one time. The rearrangement links TRBV11-2 to TRBJ1-2; perhaps TRBD1 as D (5 bases). The CDR3 consists of 16 residues. The germline V gene encodes CDR1 SGHAT and CDR2 FQNNGV. Trimming pared 1 base from V and 4 bases from J, leaving 16 bases between. The CDR3 spells CASSLGARGVVYGYTF. CDR3 bases: TGTGCCAGCAGCTTAGGGGCGCGGGGGGTCGTCTATGGCTACACCTTC.

V is TRBV9 and J is TRBJ1-4, with D hard to call. V was cut by 4 bases and J by 2 bases, with 12 bases left in between. Germline V gene lookup returns CDR1 SGDLS and CDR2 YYNGEE. The CDR3 totals 15 residues. CDR3 DNA: TGTGCCAGCAGCTCCCTCGGAGGGACTAATGAAAAACTGTTTTTT. Its protein product is CASSSLGGTNEKLFF.

J is TRBJ2-1 and V is TRBV4-2; 13 nucleotides agree with TRBD2. J lost 3 bases, V lost 2 bases, and 13 bases had no gene match. The CDR3 covers 20 residues. CDR1 is LGHNA, CDR2 YNFKEQ, per germline. The CDR3 loop reads CASSQTTPGLAGPYYNEQFF. The DNA of the CDR3 is TGTGCCAGCAGCCAAACTACCCCGGGACTAGCGGGGCCATACTACAATGAGCAGTTCTTC.

J is TRBJ1-5 and V is TRBV28, with 8 bases matching TRBD1. V trimming: 7 bases; J trimming: 6 bases; junction bases outside the gene matches: 2. The CDR3 consists of 12 residues. Per the germline V gene, CDR1 is MDHEN and CDR2 is SYDVKM. The CDR3, as DNA: TGTGCCAGCAATACAGGGGGTCAGCCCCAGCATTTT. Its protein is CASNTGGQPQHF.

The CDR3 region is CASSLADRVAFF. As DNA, the CDR3 is TGTGCCAGCAGTTTAGCTGACAGGGTGGCTTTTTTT. This chain joins TRBV28 and TRBJ1-4; TRBD1 matches 7 bases. Germline CDR1 and CDR2: MDHEN and SYDVKM. Trimming removed 2 bases from V and 17 bases from J; junction bases left unmatched: 8. The CDR3 sequence is 12 residues long.

This clone has a single count. The J gene is TRBJ1-2, the V gene TRBV29-1; D may be TRBD1 (5 bases). Germline lookup yields CDR1 SQVTM and CDR2 ANQGSEA. The V and J ends lost 4 bases and 3 bases respectively, with 9 bases between them. The CDR3 totals 12 residues. This chain's CDR3 is CSVATAYYGYTF. The CDR3, as DNA: TGCAGCGTTGCGACAGCTTACTATGGCTACACCTTC.

The chain joins TRBV6-1 to TRBJ1-1; D not resolved. Trimming stripped 9 bases from V and 4 bases from J, with 9 bases between. The CDR3 totals 11 residues. The germline V gene encodes CDR1 MNHNS and CDR2 SASEGT. This CDR3 reads CASTYGTEAFF. As DNA, the CDR3 is TGTGCCAGTACATATGGCACTGAAGCTTTCTTT.

This chain joins TRBV11-2 and TRBJ2-7, with TRBD1 matching over 9 bases. This CDR3 is 14 amino acids long. Germline V gives CDR1 SGHAT, CDR2 FQNNGV. V dropped 2 bases and J dropped 7; count of bases not matched to a gene: 6. CDR3 protein: CASSLHRQGVEQYF. The DNA for the CDR3 is TGTGCCAGCAGCTTACATAGACAGGGGGTAGAGCAGTACTTC.

This chain uses TRBV28 with TRBJ1-2; 9 positions match TRBD1. Trimming removed 5 bases from V and 4 bases from J; junction bases left unmatched: 8. The CDR3 is made up of 15 amino acids. Germline CDR1 and CDR2: MDHEN and SYDVKM. In DNA form, the CDR3 reads TGTGCCAGCAGTATAAACAGGGGGCCCTCCTATGGCTACACCTTC. Translation gives CASSINRGPSYGYTF.